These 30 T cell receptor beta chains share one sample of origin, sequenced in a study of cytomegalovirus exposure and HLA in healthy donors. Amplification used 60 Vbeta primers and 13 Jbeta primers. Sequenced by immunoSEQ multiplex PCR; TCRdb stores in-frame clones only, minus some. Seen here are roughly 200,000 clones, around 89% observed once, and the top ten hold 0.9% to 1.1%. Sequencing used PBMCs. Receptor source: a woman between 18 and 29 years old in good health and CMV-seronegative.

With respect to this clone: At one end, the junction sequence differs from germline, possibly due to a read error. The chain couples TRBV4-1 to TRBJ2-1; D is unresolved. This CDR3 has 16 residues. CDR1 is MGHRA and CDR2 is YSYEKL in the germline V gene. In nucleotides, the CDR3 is TGCACCAGCAGCCAATATGAGCTGAGCTCCTACAATGAGCAGTTCTTC. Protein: CTSSQYELSSYNEQFF.

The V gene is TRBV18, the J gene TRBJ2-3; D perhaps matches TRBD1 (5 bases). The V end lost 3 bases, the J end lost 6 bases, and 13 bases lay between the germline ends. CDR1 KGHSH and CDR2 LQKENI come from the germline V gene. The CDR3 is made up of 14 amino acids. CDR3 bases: TGTGCCAGCTCACCGCAGGGCTATCCCGATACGCAGTATTTT. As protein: CASSPQGYPDTQYF. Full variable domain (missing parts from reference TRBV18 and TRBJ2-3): NAGVMQNPRHLVRRRGQEARLRCSPMKGHSHVYWYRQLPEEGLKFMVYLQKENIIDESGMPKERFSAEFPKEGPSILRIQQVVRGDSAAYFCASSPQGYPDTQYFGPGTRLTVL.

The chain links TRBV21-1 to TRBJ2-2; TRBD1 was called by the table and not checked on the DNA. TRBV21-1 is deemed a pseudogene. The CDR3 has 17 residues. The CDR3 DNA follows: TGTGCCAGCCGAACAGACCGGGACAGGGTGTATGGCGGGGAGCTGTTTTTT. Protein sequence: CASRTDRDRVYGGELFF.

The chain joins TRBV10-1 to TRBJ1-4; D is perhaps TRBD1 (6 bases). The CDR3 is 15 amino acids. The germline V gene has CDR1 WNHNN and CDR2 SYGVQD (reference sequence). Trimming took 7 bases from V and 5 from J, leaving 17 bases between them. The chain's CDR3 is CASTPSWDKNEKLFF. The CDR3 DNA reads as TGCGCCAGCACCCCATCTTGGGACAAGAATGAAAAACTGTTTTTT.

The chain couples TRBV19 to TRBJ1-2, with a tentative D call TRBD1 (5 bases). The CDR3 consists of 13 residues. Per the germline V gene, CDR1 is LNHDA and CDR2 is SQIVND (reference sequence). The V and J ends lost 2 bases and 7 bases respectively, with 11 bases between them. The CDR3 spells CASSIRDLSGYTF. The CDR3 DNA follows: TGTGCCAGTAGTATAAGGGACTTGAGTGGCTACACCTTC.

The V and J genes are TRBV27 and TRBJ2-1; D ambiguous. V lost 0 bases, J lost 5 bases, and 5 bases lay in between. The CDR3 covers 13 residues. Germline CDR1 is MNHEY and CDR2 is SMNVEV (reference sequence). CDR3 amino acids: CASSLSRDNEQFF. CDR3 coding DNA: TGTGCCAGCAGTTTATCTCGGGACAATGAGCAGTTCTTC.

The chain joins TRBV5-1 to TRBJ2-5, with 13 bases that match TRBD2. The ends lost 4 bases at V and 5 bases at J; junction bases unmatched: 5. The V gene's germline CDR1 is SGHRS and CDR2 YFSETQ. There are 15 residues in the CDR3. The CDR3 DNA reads TGCGCCAGCAGCGCGGGACTAGCGGGGAGTGAGACCCAGTACTTC. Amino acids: CASSAGLAGSETQYF. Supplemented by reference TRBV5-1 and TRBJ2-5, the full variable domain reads KAGVTQTPRYLIKTRGQQVTLSCSPISGHRSVSWYQQTPGQGLQFLFEYFSETQRNKGNFPGRFSGRQFSNSRSEMNVSTLELGDSALYLCASSAGLAGSETQYFGPGTRLLVL.

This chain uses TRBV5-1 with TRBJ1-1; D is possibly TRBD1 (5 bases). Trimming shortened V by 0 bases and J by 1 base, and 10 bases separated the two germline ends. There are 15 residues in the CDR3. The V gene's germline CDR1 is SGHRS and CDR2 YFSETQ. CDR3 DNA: TGCGCCAGCAGCTTGGTGGGGGGTAAGAACACTGAAGCTTTCTTT. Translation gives CASSLVGGKNTEAFF. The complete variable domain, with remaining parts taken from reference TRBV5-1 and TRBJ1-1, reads KAGVTQTPRYLIKTRGQQVTLSCSPISGHRSVSWYQQTPGQGLQFLFEYFSETQRNKGNFPGRFSGRQFSNSRSEMNVSTLELGDSALYLCASSLVGGKNTEAFFGQGTRLTVV.

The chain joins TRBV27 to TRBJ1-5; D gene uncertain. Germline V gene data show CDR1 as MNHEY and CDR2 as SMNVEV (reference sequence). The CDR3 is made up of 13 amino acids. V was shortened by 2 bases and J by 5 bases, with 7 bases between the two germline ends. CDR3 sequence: CASSLARDQPQHF. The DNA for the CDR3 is TGTGCCAGCAGTTTAGCGAGGGATCAGCCCCAGCATTTT.

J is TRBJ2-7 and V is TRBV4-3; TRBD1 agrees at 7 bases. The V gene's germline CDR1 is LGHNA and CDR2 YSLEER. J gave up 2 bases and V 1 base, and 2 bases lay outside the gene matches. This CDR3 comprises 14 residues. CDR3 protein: CASSQGQGTYEQYF. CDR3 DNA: TGCGCCAGCAGCCAAGGACAGGGTACCTACGAGCAGTACTTC.

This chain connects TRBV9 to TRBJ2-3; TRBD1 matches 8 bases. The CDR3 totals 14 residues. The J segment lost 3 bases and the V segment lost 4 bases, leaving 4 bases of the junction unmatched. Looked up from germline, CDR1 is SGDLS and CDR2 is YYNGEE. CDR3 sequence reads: CASSPRQGTDTQYF. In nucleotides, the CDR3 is TGTGCCAGCAGCCCCCGACAGGGGACAGATACGCAGTATTTT.

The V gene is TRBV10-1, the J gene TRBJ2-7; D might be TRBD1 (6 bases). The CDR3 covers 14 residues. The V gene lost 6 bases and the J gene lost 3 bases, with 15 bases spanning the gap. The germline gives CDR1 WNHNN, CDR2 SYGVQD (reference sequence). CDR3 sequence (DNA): TGCGCCAGCAGGAAAGATCCAGGGGACTACGAGCAGTACTTC. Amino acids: CASRKDPGDYEQYF.

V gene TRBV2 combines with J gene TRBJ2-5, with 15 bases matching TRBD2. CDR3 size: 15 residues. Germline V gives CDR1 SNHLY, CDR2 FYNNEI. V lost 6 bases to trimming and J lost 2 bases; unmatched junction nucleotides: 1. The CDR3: CASSGTSGGQETQYF. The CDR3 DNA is TGTGCCAGCAGCGGGACTAGCGGGGGGCAAGAGACCCAGTACTTC.

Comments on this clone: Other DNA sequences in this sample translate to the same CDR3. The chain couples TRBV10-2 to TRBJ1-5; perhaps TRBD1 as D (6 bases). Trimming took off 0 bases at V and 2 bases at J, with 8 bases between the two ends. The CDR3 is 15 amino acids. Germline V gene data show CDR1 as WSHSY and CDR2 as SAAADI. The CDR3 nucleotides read TGCGCCAGCAGTGAGTCGGGGGGGCGCAATCAGCCCCAGCATTTT. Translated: CASSESGGRNQPQHF.

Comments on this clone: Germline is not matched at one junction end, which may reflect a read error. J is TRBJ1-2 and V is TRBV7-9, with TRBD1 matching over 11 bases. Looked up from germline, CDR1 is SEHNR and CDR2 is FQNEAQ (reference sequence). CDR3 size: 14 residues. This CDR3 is CSSSAGQGANGYTF. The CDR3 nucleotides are TGTTCCAGCAGCGCCGGACAGGGGGCGAATGGCTACACCTTC. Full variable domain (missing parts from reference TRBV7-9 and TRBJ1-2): DTGVSQNPRHKITKRGQNVTFRCDPISEHNRLYWYRQTLGQGPEFLTYFQNEAQLEKSRLLSDRFSAERPKGSFSTLEIQRTEQGDSAMYLCSSSAGQGANGYTFGSGTRLTVV.

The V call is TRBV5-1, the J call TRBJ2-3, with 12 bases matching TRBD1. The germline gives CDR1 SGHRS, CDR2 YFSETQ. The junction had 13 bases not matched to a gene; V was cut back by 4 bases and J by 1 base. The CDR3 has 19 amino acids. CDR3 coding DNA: TGCGCCAGCAGCCAACTTGGGGGACAGGGGGCATTGGGCACAGATACGCAGTATTTT. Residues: CASSQLGGQGALGTDTQYF.

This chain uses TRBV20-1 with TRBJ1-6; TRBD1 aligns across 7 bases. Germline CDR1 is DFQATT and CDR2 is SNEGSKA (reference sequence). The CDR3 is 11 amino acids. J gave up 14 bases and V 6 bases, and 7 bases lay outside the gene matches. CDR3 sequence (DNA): TGCAGTGCCCGGGACAGAGGAACCCTCCACTTT. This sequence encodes CSARDRGTLHF.

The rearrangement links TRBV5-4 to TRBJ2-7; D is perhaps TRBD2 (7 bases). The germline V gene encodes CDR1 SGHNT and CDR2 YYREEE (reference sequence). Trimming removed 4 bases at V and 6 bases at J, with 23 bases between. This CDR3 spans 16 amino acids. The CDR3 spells CASSGGGQGGVVEQYF. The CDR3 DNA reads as TGTGCCAGCAGCGGGGGGGGGCAGGGCGGGGTAGTCGAGCAGTACTTC. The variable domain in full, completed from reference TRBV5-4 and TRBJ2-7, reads ETGVTQSPTHLIKTRGQQVTLRCSSQSGHNTVSWYQQALGQGPQFIFQYYREEENGRGNFPPRFSGLQFPNYSSELNVNALELDDSALYLCASSGGGQGGVVEQYFGPGTRLTVT.

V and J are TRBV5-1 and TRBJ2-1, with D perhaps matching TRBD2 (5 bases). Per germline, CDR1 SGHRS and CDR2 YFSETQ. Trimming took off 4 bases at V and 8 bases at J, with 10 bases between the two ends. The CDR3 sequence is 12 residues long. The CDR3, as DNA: TGCGCCAGCAGCGAAGAGGGCTATGAGCAGTTCTTC. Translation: CASSEEGYEQFF.

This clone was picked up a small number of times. CDR3 DNA: TGTGCCAGCAGAAAACGGGAGGAGTTCTACAATGAGCAGTTCTTC. It specifies CASRKREEFYNEQFF. V gene TRBV5-8 combines with J gene TRBJ2-1; 7 bases map to TRBD2. V trimming: 5 bases; J trimming: 3 bases; junction bases outside the gene matches: 8. The CDR3 contains 15 residues. The germline V gene has CDR1 SGHTS and CDR2 YDEGEE.

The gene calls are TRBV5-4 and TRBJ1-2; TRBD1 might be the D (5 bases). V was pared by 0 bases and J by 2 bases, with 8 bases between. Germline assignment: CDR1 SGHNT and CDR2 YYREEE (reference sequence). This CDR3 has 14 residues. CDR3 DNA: TGTGCCAGCAGCTTGGGACAGTCCAACTATGGCTACACCTTC. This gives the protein CASSLGQSNYGYTF.

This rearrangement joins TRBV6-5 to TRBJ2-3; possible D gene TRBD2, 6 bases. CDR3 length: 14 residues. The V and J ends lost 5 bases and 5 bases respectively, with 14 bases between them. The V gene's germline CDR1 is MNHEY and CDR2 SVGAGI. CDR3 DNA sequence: TGTGCCAGCAGTAACGTGCTAGCGTTAGATACGCAGTATTTT. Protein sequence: CASSNVLALDTQYF.

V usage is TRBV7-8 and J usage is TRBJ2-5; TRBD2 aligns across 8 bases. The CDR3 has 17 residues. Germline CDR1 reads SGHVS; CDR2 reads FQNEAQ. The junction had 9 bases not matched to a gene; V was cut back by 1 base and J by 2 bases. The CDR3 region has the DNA TGTGCCAGCAGCTTAGTAGTTATTAGCGGGGATCAAGAGACCCAGTACTTC. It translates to CASSLVVISGDQETQYF.

CDR3 DNA: TGTGCCAGCAGCCGACAGCAAGAAGGGTCACCCCTCCACTTT. It yields the protein CASSRQQEGSPLHF. V usage is TRBV2 and J usage is TRBJ1-6, with D possibly being TRBD1 (5 bases). Germline V gene lookup returns CDR1 SNHLY and CDR2 FYNNEI. This CDR3 has 14 residues. V lost 6 bases, J lost 10 bases, and 16 bases lay in between.

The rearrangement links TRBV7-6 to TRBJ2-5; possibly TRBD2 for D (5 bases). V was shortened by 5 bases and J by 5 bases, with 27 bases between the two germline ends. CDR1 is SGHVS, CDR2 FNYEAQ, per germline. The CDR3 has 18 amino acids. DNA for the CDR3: TGTGCCAGCAGCCCCCACCCAGACGAGGGTAGGCGCAGGGAGACCCAGTACTTC. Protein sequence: CASSPHPDEGRRRETQYF.

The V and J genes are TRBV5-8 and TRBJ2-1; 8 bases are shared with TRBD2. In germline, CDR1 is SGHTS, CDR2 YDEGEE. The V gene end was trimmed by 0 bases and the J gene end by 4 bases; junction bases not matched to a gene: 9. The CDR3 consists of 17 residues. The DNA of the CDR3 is TGTGCCAGCAGCTTGGCCGACAGCGGGGGAGGGTACAATGAGCAGTTCTTC. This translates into CASSLADSGGGYNEQFF.

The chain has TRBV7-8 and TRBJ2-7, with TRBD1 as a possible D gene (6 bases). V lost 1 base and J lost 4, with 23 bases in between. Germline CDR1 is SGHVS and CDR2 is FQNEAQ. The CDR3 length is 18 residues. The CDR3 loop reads CASSLDYTGRGVGYEQYF. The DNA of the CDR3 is TGTGCCAGCAGCTTAGATTATACGGGCAGGGGAGTTGGATACGAGCAGTACTTC.

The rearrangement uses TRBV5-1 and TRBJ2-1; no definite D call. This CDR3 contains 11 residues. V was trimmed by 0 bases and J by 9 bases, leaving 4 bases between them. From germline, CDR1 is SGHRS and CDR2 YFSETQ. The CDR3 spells CASSLVREQFF. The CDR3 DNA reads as TGCGCCAGCAGCTTGGTCCGTGAGCAGTTCTTC.

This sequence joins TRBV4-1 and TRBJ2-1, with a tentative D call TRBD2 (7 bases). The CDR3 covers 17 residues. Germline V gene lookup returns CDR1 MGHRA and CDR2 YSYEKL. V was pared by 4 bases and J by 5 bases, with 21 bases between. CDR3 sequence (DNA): TGCGCCAGCAGCCTTCTCCGGGGGGCAAAAGAAAACAATGAGCAGTTCTTC. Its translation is CASSLLRGAKENNEQFF.

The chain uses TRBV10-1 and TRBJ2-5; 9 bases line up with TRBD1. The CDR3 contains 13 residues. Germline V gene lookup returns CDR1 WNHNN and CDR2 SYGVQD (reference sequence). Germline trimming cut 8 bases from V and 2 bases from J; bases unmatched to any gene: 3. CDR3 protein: CASAGQGQETQYF. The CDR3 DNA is TGCGCCAGCGCCGGACAGGGGCAAGAGACCCAGTACTTC.